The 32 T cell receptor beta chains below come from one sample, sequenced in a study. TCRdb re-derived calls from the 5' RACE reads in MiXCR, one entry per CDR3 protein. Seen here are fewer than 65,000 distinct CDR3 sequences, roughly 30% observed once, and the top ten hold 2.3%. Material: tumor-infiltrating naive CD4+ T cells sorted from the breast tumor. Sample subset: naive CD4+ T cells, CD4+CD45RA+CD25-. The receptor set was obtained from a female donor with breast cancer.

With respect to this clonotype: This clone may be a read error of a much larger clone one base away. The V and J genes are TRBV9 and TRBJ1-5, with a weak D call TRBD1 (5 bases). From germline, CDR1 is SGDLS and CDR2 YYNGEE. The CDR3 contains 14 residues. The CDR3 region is CASSITGWDQPQRF. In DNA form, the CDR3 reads TGTGCCAGCAGCATCACAGGTTGGGATCAGCCCCAGCGTTTT.

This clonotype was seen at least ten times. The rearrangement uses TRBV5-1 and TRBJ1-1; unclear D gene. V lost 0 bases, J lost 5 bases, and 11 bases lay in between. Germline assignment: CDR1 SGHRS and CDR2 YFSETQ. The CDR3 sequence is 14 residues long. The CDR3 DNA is TGCGCCAGCAGCTTGGGGTTCGGAGAAACTGAAGCTTTCTTT. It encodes CASSLGFGETEAFF.

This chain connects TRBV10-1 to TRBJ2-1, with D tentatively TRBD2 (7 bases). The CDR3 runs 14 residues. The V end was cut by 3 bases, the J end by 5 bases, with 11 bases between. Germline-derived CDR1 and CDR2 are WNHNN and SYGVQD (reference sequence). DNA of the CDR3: TGCGCCAGCAGTGACGCGGGGGCTAACAATGAGCAGTTCTTC. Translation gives CASSDAGANNEQFF.

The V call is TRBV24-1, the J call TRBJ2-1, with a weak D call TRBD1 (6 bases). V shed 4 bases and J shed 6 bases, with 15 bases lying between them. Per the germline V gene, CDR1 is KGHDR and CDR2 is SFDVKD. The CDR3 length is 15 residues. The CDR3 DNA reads TGTGCCACCAGTGACGCACAGGGAAGGTTCAATGAGCAGTTCTTC. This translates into CATSDAQGRFNEQFF.

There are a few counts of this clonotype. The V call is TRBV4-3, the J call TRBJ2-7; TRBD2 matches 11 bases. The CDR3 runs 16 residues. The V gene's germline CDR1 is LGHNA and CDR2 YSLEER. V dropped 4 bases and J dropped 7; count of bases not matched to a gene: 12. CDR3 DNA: TGCGCCAGCAGCCGGATTCGACTAGCGGGATCGAATGAGCAGTACTTC. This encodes CASSRIRLAGSNEQYF.

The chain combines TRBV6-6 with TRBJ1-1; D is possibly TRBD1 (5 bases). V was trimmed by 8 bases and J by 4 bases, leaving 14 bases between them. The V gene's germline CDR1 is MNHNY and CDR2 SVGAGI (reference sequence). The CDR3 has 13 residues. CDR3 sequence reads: CASWGGFRTEAFF. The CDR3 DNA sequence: TGTGCCAGCTGGGGGGGATTCCGCACTGAAGCTTTCTTT.

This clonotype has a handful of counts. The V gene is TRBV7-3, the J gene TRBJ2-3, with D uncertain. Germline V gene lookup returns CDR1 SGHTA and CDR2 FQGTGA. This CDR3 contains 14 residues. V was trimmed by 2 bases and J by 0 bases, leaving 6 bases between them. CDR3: CASSLADSTDTQYF. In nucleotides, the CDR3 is TGTGCCAGCAGCTTAGCGGACAGCACAGATACGCAGTATTTT.

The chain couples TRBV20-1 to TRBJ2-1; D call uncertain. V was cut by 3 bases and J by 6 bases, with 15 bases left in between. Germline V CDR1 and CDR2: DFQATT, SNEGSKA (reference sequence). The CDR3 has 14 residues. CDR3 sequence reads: CSASRRRSLNEQFF. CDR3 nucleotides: TGCAGTGCTAGTAGGCGTAGGTCCCTCAATGAGCAGTTCTTC.

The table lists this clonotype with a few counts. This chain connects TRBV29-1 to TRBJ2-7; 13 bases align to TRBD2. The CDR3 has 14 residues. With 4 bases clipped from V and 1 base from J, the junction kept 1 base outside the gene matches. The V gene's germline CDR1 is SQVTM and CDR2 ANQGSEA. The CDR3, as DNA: TGCAGCGTTGGACTAGCGGGAGGTTCCTACGAGCAGTACTTC. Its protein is CSVGLAGGSYEQYF.

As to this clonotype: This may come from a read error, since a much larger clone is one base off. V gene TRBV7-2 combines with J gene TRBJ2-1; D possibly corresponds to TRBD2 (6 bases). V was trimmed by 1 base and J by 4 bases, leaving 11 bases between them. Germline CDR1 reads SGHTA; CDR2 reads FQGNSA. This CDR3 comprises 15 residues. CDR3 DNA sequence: TGTACCAGCAGCTTAGACGGGACTGAGTACAATGAGCAGTTCTTC. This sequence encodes CTSSLDGTEYNEQFF.

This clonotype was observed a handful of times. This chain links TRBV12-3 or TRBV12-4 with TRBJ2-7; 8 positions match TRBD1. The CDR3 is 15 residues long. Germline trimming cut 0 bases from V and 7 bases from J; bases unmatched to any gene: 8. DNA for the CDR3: TGTGCCAGCAGTTTAGCGAGTGCAGGGGGCAATGAGCAGTACTTC. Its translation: CASSLASAGGNEQYF.

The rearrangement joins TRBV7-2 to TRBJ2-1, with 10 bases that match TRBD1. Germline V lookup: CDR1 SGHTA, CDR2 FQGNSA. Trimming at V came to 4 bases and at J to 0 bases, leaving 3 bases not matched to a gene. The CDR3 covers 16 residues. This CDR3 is CASSSRTGGSYNEQFF. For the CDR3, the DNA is TGTGCCAGCAGCTCCCGGACAGGGGGCTCCTACAATGAGCAGTTCTTC.

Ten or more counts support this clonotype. The CDR3 spells CASTRGGEMAQHF. The CDR3 coding sequence is TGTGCCAGCACCAGAGGTGGTGAAATGGCCCAGCATTTT. The V call is TRBV6-6, the J call TRBJ1-5; no clear D gene. Germline-derived CDR1 and CDR2 are MNHNY and SVGAGI (reference sequence). The V gene lost 7 bases and the J gene lost 11 bases, with 18 bases spanning the gap. The CDR3 covers 13 residues.

CDR3 loop: CASSFQGTYEQYF. CDR3 nucleotides: TGTGCCAGCAGTTTCCAGGGCACCTACGAGCAGTACTTC. The chain couples TRBV27 to TRBJ2-7; D perhaps matches TRBD1 (5 bases). This CDR3 is 13 amino acids long. Looked up from germline, CDR1 is MNHEY and CDR2 is SMNVEV (reference sequence). Trimming stripped 3 bases from V and 2 bases from J, with 8 bases between.

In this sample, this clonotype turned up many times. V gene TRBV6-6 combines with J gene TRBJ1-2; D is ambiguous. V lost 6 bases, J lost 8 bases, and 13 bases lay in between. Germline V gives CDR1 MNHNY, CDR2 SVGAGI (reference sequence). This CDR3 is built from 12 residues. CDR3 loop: CASRLESRGYTF. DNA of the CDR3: TGTGCCAGCAGGCTAGAATCGAGGGGCTACACCTTC.

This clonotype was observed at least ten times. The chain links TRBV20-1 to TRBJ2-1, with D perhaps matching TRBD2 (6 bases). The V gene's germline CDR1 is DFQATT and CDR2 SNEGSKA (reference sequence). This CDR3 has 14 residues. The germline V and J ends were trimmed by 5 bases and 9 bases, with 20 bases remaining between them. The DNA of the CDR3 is TGCAGTGCTGCCGGCGGGGCCCTACGCGGTGAGCAGTTCTTC. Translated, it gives CSAAGGALRGEQFF.

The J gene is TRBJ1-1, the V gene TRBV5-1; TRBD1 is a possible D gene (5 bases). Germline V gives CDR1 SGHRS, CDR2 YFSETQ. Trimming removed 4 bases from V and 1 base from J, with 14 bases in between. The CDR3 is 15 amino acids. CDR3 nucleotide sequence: TGCGCCAGCAGCCCGGACCTTAGGGGGAACACTGAAGCTTTCTTT. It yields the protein CASSPDLRGNTEAFF. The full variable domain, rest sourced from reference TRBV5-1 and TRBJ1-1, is KAGVTQTPRYLIKTRGQQVTLSCSPISGHRSVSWYQQTPGQGLQFLFEYFSETQRNKGNFPGRFSGRQFSNSRSEMNVSTLELGDSALYLCASSPDLRGNTEAFFGQGTRLTVV.

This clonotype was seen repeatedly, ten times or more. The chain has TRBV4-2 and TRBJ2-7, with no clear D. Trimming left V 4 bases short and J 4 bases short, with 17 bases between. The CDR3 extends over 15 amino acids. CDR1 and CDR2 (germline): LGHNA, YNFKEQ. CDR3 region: CASSREINDGYEQYF. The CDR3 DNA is TGTGCCAGCAGCCGAGAAATTAACGACGGTTACGAGCAGTACTTC.

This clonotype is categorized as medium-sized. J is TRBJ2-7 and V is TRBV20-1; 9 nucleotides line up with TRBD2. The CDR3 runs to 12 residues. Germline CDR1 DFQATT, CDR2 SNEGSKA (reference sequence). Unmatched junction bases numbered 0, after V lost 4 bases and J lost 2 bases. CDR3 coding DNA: TGCAGTGCTAAGCGGGGGGCCTACGAGCAGTACTTC. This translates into CSAKRGAYEQYF.

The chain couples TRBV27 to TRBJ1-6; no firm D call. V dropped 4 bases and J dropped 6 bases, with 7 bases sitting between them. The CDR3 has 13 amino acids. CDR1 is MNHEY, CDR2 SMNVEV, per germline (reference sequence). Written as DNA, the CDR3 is TGTGCCAGCAGTTCGGCGGGTAATTCACCCCTCCACTTT. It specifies CASSSAGNSPLHF.

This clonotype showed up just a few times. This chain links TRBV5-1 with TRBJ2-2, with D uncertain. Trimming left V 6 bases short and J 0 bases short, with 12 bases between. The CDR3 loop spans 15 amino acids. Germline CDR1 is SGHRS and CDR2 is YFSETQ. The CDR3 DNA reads TGCGCCAGCATCCCTCAGGAGACGAACACCGGGGAGCTGTTTTTT. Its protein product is CASIPQETNTGELFF.

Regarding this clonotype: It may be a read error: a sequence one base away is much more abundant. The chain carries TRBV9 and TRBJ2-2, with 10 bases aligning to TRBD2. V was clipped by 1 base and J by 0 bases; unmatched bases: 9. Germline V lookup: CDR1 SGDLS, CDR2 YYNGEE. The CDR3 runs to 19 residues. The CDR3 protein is CASSVWGSGGVANTGELFF. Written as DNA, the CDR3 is TGTGCCAGCAGCGTATGGGGCAGCGGGGGGGTCGCGAACACCGGGGAGCTGTTTTTT.

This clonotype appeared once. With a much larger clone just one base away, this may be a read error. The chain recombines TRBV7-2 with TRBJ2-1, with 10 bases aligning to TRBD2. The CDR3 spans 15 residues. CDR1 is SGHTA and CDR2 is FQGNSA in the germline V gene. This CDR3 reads CAGSPPAGGRNEQFF. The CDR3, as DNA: TGTGCCGGCAGCCCCCCAGCGGGAGGGCGCAATGAGCAGTTCTTC.

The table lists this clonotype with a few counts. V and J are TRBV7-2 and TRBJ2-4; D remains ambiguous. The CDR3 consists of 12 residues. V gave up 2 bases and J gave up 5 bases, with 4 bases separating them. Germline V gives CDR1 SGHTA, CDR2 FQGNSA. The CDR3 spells CASSLNQNIQYF. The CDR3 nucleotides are TGTGCCAGCAGCTTAAACCAAAACATTCAGTACTTC.

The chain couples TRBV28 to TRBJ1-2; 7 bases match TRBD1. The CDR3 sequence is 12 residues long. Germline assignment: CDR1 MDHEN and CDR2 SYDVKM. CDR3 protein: CASGGFDYGYTF. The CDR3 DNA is TGTGCTTCAGGGGGGTTCGACTATGGCTACACCTTC.

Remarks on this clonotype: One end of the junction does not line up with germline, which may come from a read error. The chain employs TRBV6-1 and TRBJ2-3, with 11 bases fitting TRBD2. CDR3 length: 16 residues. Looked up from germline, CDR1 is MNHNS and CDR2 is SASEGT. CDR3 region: CASSGIGTSGWGTQCF. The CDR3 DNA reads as TGTGCCAGCAGTGGGATAGGGACTAGCGGTTGGGGTACGCAGTGTTTT.

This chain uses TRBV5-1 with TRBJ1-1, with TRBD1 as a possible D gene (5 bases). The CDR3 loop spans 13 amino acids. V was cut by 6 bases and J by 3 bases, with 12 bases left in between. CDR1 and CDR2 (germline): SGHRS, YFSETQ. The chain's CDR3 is CASTTAGDTEAFF. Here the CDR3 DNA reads TGCGCCAGCACGACAGCTGGGGACACTGAAGCTTTCTTT.

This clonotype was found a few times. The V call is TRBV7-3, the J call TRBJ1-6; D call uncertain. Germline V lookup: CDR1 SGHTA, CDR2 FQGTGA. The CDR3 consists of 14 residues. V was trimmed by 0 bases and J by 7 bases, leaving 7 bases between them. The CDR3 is CASSLTPTNSPLHF. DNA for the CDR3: TGTGCCAGCAGCTTAACCCCGACCAATTCACCCCTCCACTTT.

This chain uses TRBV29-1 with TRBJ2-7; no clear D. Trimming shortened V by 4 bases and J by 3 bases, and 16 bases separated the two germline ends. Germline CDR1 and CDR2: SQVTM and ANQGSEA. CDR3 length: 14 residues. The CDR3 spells CSVAPSTVIYEQYF. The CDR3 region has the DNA TGCAGCGTTGCACCCTCTACAGTAATCTACGAGCAGTACTTC.

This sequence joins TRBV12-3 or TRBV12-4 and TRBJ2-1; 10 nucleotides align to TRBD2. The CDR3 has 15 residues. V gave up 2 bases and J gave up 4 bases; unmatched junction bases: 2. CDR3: CASSLRTSGYNEQFF. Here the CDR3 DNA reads TGTGCCAGCAGTTTAAGGACTAGCGGATACAATGAGCAGTTCTTC.

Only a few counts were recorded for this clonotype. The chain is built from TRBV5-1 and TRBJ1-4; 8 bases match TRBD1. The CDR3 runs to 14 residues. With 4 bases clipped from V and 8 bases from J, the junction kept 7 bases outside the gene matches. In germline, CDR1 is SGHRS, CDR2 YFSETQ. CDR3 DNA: TGCGCCAGCAGCACGACAGGGGTTCAAGAAAAACTGTTTTTT. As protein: CASSTTGVQEKLFF.

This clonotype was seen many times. The CDR3 nucleotides are TGTGCCAGCAGCTTGGGACAGGGGTATGGCTACACCTTC. Protein: CASSLGQGYGYTF. The chain has TRBV7-3 and TRBJ1-2, with 10 bases identical to TRBD1. J was trimmed by 5 bases and V by 3 bases; bases with no gene match: 0. The CDR3 contains 13 residues. Per germline, CDR1 SGHTA and CDR2 FQGTGA.